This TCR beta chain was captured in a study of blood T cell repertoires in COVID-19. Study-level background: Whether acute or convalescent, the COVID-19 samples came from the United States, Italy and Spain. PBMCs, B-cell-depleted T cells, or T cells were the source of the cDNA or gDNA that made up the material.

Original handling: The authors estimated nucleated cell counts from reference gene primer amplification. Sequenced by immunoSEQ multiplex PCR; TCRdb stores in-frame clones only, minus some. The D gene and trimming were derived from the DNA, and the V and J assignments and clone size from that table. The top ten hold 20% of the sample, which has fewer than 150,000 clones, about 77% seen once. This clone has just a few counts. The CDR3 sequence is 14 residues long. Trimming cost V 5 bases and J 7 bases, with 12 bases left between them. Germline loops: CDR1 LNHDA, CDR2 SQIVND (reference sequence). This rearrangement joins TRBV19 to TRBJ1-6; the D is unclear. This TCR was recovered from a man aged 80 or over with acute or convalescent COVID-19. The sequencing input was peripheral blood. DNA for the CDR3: TGTGCCAGTAGTCGAGAGGGAAGAAATTCACCCCTCCACTTT. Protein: CASSREGRNSPLHF. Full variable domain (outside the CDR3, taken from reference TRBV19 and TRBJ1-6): DGGITQSPKYLFRKEGQNVTLSCEQNLNHDAMYWYRQDPGQGLRLIYYSQIVNDFQKGDIAEGYSVSREKKESFPLTVTSAQKNPTAFYLCASSREGRNSPLHFGNGTRLTVT.